This TCR beta chain was documented in a study of CD8 T cells in ankylosing spondylitis. Regarding the study as a whole: Prior literature has documented some motif variants in synovial fluid and blood from reactive arthritis.

Each CDR3 protein gets one entry after TCRdb re-called the 5' RACE reads with MiXCR. The table shows about 270,000 distinct CDR3 sequences, with over 30% occurring only once. The CDR3 extends over 15 amino acids. Trimming pared 6 bases from V and 0 bases from J, leaving 12 bases between. Only a few counts were recorded for this clonotype. What it recognizes is unknown. The chain carries TRBV12-3 or TRBV12-4 and TRBJ1-3, with a tentative D call TRBD1 (5 bases). The sequence derives from a male donor with ankylosing spondylitis or in good health (not recorded which). Sequences were obtained from blood, either unsorted or a sorted T cell fraction (not recorded which). The CDR3 loop is CASRAAGGSGNTIYF. The CDR3, as DNA: TGTGCCAGCAGGGCAGCGGGGGGCTCTGGAAACACCATATATTTT.